These 9 T cell receptor beta chains were all obtained from the same sample, sequenced in a study of T cell repertoires in cytomegalovirus infection. A single record per CDR3 protein comes from TCRdb applying MiXCR to the reads. The table lists some 900,000 distinct CDR3 sequences, about 33% of them singletons. Their antigens remain unidentified. The sample was cultured CD8+ T cells from PBMCs, taken from culture after CMV antigen stimulation. Every receptor here comes from a human donor in good health (CMV status not recorded). Some clones in this sample may be carry-over from other donors' samples.

V is TRBV5-1 and J is TRBJ1-1; D ambiguous. The CDR3 loop spans 15 amino acids. With 2 bases removed from V and 6 bases from J, the gap between germline ends came to 17 bases. Germline V gene data show CDR1 as SGHRS and CDR2 as YFSETQ. The CDR3 spells CASSFLDGSVAEAFF. The CDR3 bases are TGCGCCAGCAGCTTTTTGGATGGGAGCGTCGCTGAAGCTTTCTTT.

This clonotype was seen more than once but under ten times. This rearrangement joins TRBV23-1 to TRBJ2-3; 9 bases match TRBD1. TRBV23-1 is treated as an ORF (open reading frame) with a function not yet certain. CDR3 length equals 16 residues. V lost 7 bases and J lost 1; bases outside the gene matches: 9. CDR3 protein: CASNRDRVKCTDTQYF. In DNA form, the CDR3 reads TGCGCCAGCAACCGGGACAGGGTAAAATGCACAGATACGCAGTATTTT.

Of note for this clonotype: This may arise from a read error, as a much more abundant clone is one base away. The rearrangement uses TRBV7-2 and TRBJ2-7; TRBD2 aligns across 8 bases. Germline CDR1 SGHTA, CDR2 FQGNSA. The CDR3 has 15 amino acids. CDR3 DNA sequence: TGTGCCAGCAACTTAGCCCAGCGGGGGCCCGAAAAGCAGTACGTC. Translated: CASNLAQRGPEKQYV.

This clonotype was observed at least ten times. The genes are TRBV6-6 and TRBJ2-7; possible D gene TRBD2, 6 bases. V lost 2 bases and J lost 6, with 14 bases in between. CDR3 length equals 14 residues. Germline V gene sequence: CDR1 MNHNY, CDR2 SVGAGI (reference sequence). The CDR3, as DNA: TGTGCCAGCAGTTACGGGACGTCCGGGAGCGAGCAGTACGTC. Translating gives CASSYGTSGSEQYV.

Worth noting for this clonotype: The junction shows a germline mismatch at one end, possibly a read error. This rearrangement joins TRBV7-7 to TRBJ2-7, with 8 bases identical to TRBD1. Per the germline V gene, CDR1 is SSHAT and CDR2 is FNYEAQ (reference sequence). This CDR3 region has 14 residues. The CDR3 coding sequence is TGTGCTAGCAGCCCTAGGACAGGGACCTACGAGCAGTACTTC. Translated, it gives CASSPRTGTYEQYF. The variable domain in full, with the rest retrieved from reference TRBV7-7 and TRBJ2-7, is GAGVSQSPRYKVTKRGQDVTLRCDPISSHATLYWYQQALGQGPEFLTYFNYEAQPDKSGLPSDRFSAERPEGSISTLTIQRTEQRDSAMYRCASSPRTGTYEQYFGPGTRLTVT.

This chain connects TRBV3-1 to TRBJ2-7, with D tentatively TRBD1 (5 bases). This CDR3 has 16 residues. From germline, CDR1 is LGHDT and CDR2 YNNKEL (reference sequence). V lost 0 bases to trimming and J lost 3 bases, with 15 bases between them. The CDR3 DNA reads TGTGCCAGCAGCCAAGAAGGATCGGGCCAGGGCTACGAGCAGTACTTC. It encodes CASSQEGSGQGYEQYF.

This clonotype has just a few counts. The chain couples TRBV4-1 to TRBJ1-5; D is possibly TRBD1 (6 bases). This CDR3 contains 15 residues. CDR1 is MGHRA, CDR2 YSYEKL, per germline. V was cut by 0 bases and J by 7 bases, with 13 bases left in between. CDR3 in amino acids: CASSQEWGARQPQHF. CDR3 DNA: TGCGCCAGCAGCCAAGAGTGGGGGGCACGACAGCCCCAGCATTTT.

This clonotype was observed a few times. CDR3 in DNA: TGTGCCAGCAGCTTGAGGCGGACAGGGCCGTACACTGAAGCTTTCTTT. Its translation: CASSLRRTGPYTEAFF. The V gene is TRBV7-6, the J gene TRBJ1-1, with 8 bases that match TRBD1. After removal of 3 bases from V and 3 bases from J, the junction contained 9 bases not matched to a gene. CDR1 and CDR2 (germline): SGHVS, FNYEAQ. This CDR3 has 16 residues.

The rearrangement joins TRBV25-1 to TRBJ1-3; tentative D call: TRBD1 (6 bases). The CDR3 consists of 15 residues. V lost 2 bases and J 2 bases, leaving 10 bases between the germline ends. The germline V gene has CDR1 MGHDK and CDR2 SYGVNS. The CDR3 nucleotides are TGTGCCAGCAGTGAAACTAACAGGGCTGGAAACACCATATATTTT. It specifies CASSETNRAGNTIYF. Full variable domain (outside the CDR3, taken from reference TRBV25-1 and TRBJ1-3): EADIYQTPRYLVIGTGKKITLECSQTMGHDKMYWYQQDPGMELHLIHYSYGVNSTEKGDLSSESTVSRIRTEHFPLTLESARPSHTSQYLCASSETNRAGNTIYFGEGSWLTVV.